Listed here are 20 T cell receptor beta chains from one sample, sequenced in a study of blood T cell repertoires in COVID-19. This table comes from immunoSEQ multiplex PCR, and its TCRdb copy is limited to in-frame clones, with some not included. Of approximately 210,000 clones in the sample, about 88% were seen once. Sequencing used peripheral blood. The receptors here all came from a man aged 40-55 years with acute or convalescent COVID-19.

Notes on this clone: The junction departs from the called germline gene at one end, perhaps through a read error. This chain connects TRBV6-6 to TRBJ1-1; 7 nucleotides align to TRBD1. The CDR3 has 13 residues. Germline V gene sequence: CDR1 MNHNY, CDR2 SVGAGI (reference sequence). Here the CDR3 reads CASSLQGNPEAFF. The CDR3 DNA reads TGTGCCAGCAGTTTACAGGGGAACCCTGAAGCTTTCTTT.

The CDR3 loop is CARNAGGVKNIQYF. DNA of the CDR3: TGTGCCAGAAATGCTGGAGGGGTCAAAAACATTCAGTACTTC. The chain employs TRBV5-6 and TRBJ2-4; tentatively, D is TRBD2 (6 bases). The V end lost 8 bases, the J end lost 3 bases, and 15 bases lay between the germline ends. Germline V gene sequence: CDR1 SGHDT, CDR2 YYEEEE. The CDR3 has 14 residues.

This rearrangement joins TRBV6-5 to TRBJ2-1; D is perhaps TRBD2 (6 bases). This CDR3 comprises 15 residues. The germline gives CDR1 MNHEY, CDR2 SVGAGI. V was trimmed by 4 bases and J by 2 bases, leaving 12 bases between them. The CDR3 here is CASSSVAGTYNEQFF. CDR3 bases: TGTGCCAGCAGTTCGGTGGCGGGGACCTACAATGAGCAGTTCTTC.

CDR3: CASIGTSAYEQYF. Written as DNA, the CDR3 is TGTGCCAGCATAGGGACTAGCGCCTACGAGCAGTACTTC. The rearrangement links TRBV2 to TRBJ2-7; the match to TRBD2 covers 10 bases. CDR3 length equals 13 residues. Germline values: CDR1 SNHLY, CDR2 FYNNEI. The trim removed 7 bases at V and 2 bases at J, leaving 2 bases unmatched.

This CDR3 is CASRGTGDNSPLHF. In DNA form, the CDR3 reads TGTGCCAGCAGGGGGACAGGGGATAATTCACCCCTCCACTTT. V usage is TRBV6-5 and J usage is TRBJ1-6, with 10 bases aligning to TRBD1. The CDR3 covers 14 residues. V dropped 6 bases and J dropped 5; count of bases not matched to a gene: 1. The germline V gene encodes CDR1 MNHEY and CDR2 SVGAGI.

The J gene is TRBJ2-7, the V gene TRBV5-4; D might be TRBD1 (5 bases). V was cut by 1 base and J by 2 bases, with 10 bases left in between. The CDR3 has 14 residues. Germline V lookup: CDR1 SGHNT, CDR2 YYREEE (reference sequence). CDR3 amino acids: CASSLLLGPYEQYF. CDR3 nucleotides: TGTGCCAGCAGCTTGCTGCTGGGGCCCTACGAGCAGTACTTC.

CDR3 sequence: CASSPQMGGREPQHF. The CDR3 region has the DNA TGTGCCAGCAGCCCCCAGATGGGGGGGCGGGAGCCCCAGCATTTT. The chain has TRBV7-2 and TRBJ1-5; a possible D gene is TRBD1 (6 bases). Germline lookup yields CDR1 SGHTA and CDR2 FQGNSA. CDR3 size: 15 residues. The V and J ends lost 5 bases and 8 bases respectively, with 19 bases between them.

The chain combines TRBV12-3 or TRBV12-4 with TRBJ1-5; D is undetermined. Trimming took 6 bases from V and 4 from J, leaving 4 bases between them. The CDR3 has 11 amino acids. This CDR3 reads CASSQNQPQHF. The CDR3 coding sequence is TGTGCCAGCAGCCAGAATCAGCCCCAGCATTTT.

J is TRBJ2-7 and V is TRBV13, with 8 bases that match TRBD1. Per germline, CDR1 PRHDT and CDR2 FYEKMQ (reference sequence). V shed 5 bases, J shed 3 bases, and the junction held 12 bases outside the gene matches. CDR3 length: 16 residues. DNA for the CDR3: TGTGCCAGCAGCGCCGGGACAGGACTACTCCGCTACGAGCAGTACTTC. Its translation: CASSAGTGLLRYEQYF.

The J gene is TRBJ2-5, the V gene TRBV11-2, with 7 positions matching TRBD1. The V gene's germline CDR1 is SGHAT and CDR2 FQNNGV. With V trimmed by 0 bases and J by 4 bases, 20 bases remained unmatched. The CDR3 has 20 amino acids. In DNA form, the CDR3 reads TGTGCCAGCAGCTTAGATGCTCCGGGACAGAGACGTTTTTTCCGAGAGACCCAGTACTTC. Its protein product is CASSLDAPGQRRFFRETQYF.

This chain uses TRBV4-3 with TRBJ1-5, with no clear D. This CDR3 comprises 15 residues. V was clipped by 0 bases and J by 5 bases, with 11 bases between them. The V gene's germline CDR1 is LGHNA and CDR2 YSLEER. CDR3 DNA sequence: TGCGCCAGCAGCCAAGATCTAGGAAGTTATCAGCCCCAGCATTTT. Translation gives CASSQDLGSYQPQHF.

This clone was seen just once. The V and J genes are TRBV29-1 and TRBJ2-2, with a weak D call TRBD2 (6 bases). With 3 bases removed from V and 5 bases from J, the gap between germline ends came to 16 bases. Germline V gene sequence: CDR1 SQVTM, CDR2 ANQGSEA. The CDR3 has 15 amino acids. CDR3 sequence: CSVDSGLSRTGELFF. Here the CDR3 DNA reads TGCAGCGTTGACTCGGGACTTTCGCGGACCGGGGAGCTGTTTTTT.

This clone was counted only a few times. This sequence joins TRBV28 and TRBJ2-3; D may be TRBD2 (5 bases). The germline V gene has CDR1 MDHEN and CDR2 SYDVKM. V was clipped by 7 bases and J by 1 base, with 15 bases between them. The CDR3 runs 15 residues. CDR3 nucleotides: TGTGCCAGCAACCTAATTCAGGAGGGCACAGATACGCAGTATTTT. Amino acid sequence: CASNLIQEGTDTQYF.

V and J are TRBV7-3 and TRBJ1-1; TRBD1 agrees at 8 bases. Germline loops: CDR1 SGHTA, CDR2 FQGTGA. The V and J ends lost 2 bases and 4 bases, in that order; junction bases with no gene match: 3. This CDR3 comprises 14 residues. In nucleotides, the CDR3 is TGTGCCAGCAGCTTAGGACAGGGACTCACTGAAGCTTTCTTT. Translation: CASSLGQGLTEAFF. The full variable domain, its missing parts supplied by reference TRBV7-3 and TRBJ1-1, is GAGVSQTPSNKVTEKGKYVELRCDPISGHTALYWYRQSLGQGPEFLIYFQGTGAADDSGLPNDRFFAVRPEGSVSTLKIQRTERGDSAVYLCASSLGQGLTEAFFGQGTRLTVV.

This rearrangement joins TRBV4-2 to TRBJ1-2; 7 positions match TRBD1. V shed 1 base and J 0 bases; nucleotides not matched to a gene: 5. Germline CDR1 is LGHNA and CDR2 is YNFKEQ. The CDR3 is 16 residues long. The CDR3 region is CASSQARDSSNYGYTF. DNA of the CDR3: TGTGCCAGCAGCCAAGCCAGGGACAGCTCTAACTATGGCTACACCTTC.

This clone was seen only once. The J gene is TRBJ1-1, the V gene TRBV2; TRBD1 is a possible D gene (6 bases). V gave up 1 base and J gave up 3 bases, with 9 bases separating them. Germline CDR1 is SNHLY and CDR2 is FYNNEI. The CDR3 length is 14 residues. CDR3: CASSEVAGDTEAFF. The CDR3, as DNA: TGTGCCAGCAGTGAAGTAGCAGGGGACACTGAAGCTTTCTTT.

The J gene is TRBJ2-3, the V gene TRBV7-9; D call uncertain. CDR1 and CDR2 from the germline V gene are SEHNR and FQNEAQ (reference sequence). V was cut by 5 bases and J by 7 bases, with 13 bases left in between. The CDR3 loop spans 13 amino acids. The DNA for the CDR3 is TGTGCCAGCAGCCGGAGCACGGAGAATACGCAGTATTTT. Residues: CASSRSTENTQYF.

V and J are TRBV5-1 and TRBJ2-7; 8 bases agree with TRBD2. The germline CDR1 and CDR2 sequences are SGHRS and YFSETQ. CDR3 size: 14 residues. With 5 bases clipped from V and 3 bases from J, the junction kept 7 bases outside the gene matches. CDR3: CASSLAGGVYEQYF. CDR3 in DNA: TGCGCCAGCAGTCTGGCGGGGGGCGTCTACGAGCAGTACTTC.

The chain combines TRBV14 with TRBJ2-3; 7 bases match TRBD2. J gave up 8 bases and V 2 bases, and 13 bases lay outside the gene matches. Germline CDR1 SGHDN, CDR2 FVKESK. The CDR3 length is 16 residues. The CDR3, as DNA: TGTGCCAGCAGCCAAATCGGACTAGTCCTTCCCGGTACGCAGTATTTT. Amino acids: CASSQIGLVLPGTQYF.

The chain employs TRBV19 and TRBJ2-7; 9 bases align to TRBD2. The CDR3 runs to 16 residues. Per the germline V gene, CDR1 is LNHDA and CDR2 is SQIVND (reference sequence). After removal of 4 bases from V and 0 bases from J, the junction contained 7 bases not matched to a gene. The CDR3 DNA reads TGTGCCAGTAGTACCGATAGCGGGAGTTTCTCCTACGAGCAGTACTTC. The encoded protein is CASSTDSGSFSYEQYF.